These 15 T cell receptor beta chains originate from one sample sequenced in a study of T cell responses to AZD1222 COVID-19 vaccine. Here immunoSEQ multiplex PCR was the method, and the copy in TCRdb shows in-frame clones only, minus some. The sample shows some 140,000 clones, roughly nine tenths of them seen only once. The specimen comprised peripheral blood, sampled on day 0 of AZD1222 vaccination. Receptors were obtained from an adult in good health.

The chain links TRBV19 to TRBJ1-5; 10 positions agree with TRBD1. Germline-derived CDR1 and CDR2 are LNHDA and SQIVND (reference sequence). J was trimmed by 4 bases and V by 5 bases; bases with no gene match: 8. The CDR3 contains 16 residues. The CDR3 bases are TGTGCCAGTAGTCGAGGGACAGGGGCCGAAAATCAGCCCCAGCATTTT. This codes for CASSRGTGAENQPQHF.

This sequence joins TRBV28 and TRBJ2-7, with D tentatively TRBD1 (6 bases). Per the germline V gene, CDR1 is MDHEN and CDR2 is SYDVKM. V shed 2 bases and J shed 4 bases, with 18 bases lying between them. The CDR3 has 16 amino acids. The CDR3 spells CASSLVQGWSGYEQYF. DNA of the CDR3: TGTGCCAGCAGTTTAGTCCAGGGGTGGAGTGGGTACGAGCAGTACTTC.

J is TRBJ1-1 and V is TRBV27; 7 bases map to TRBD1. This CDR3 has 15 amino acids. The germline gives CDR1 MNHEY, CDR2 SMNVEV (reference sequence). J was trimmed by 0 bases and V by 7 bases; bases with no gene match: 8. The CDR3 loop is CASTRQGPMNTEAFF. CDR3 in DNA: TGTGCCAGCACTCGACAGGGACCGATGAACACTGAAGCTTTCTTT.

The chain combines TRBV7-3 with TRBJ1-2; D is perhaps TRBD1 (5 bases). V was clipped by 8 bases and J by 8 bases, with 15 bases between them. The CDR3 is 12 amino acids. The germline V gene has CDR1 SGHTA and CDR2 FQGTGA. CDR3 sequence reads: CASGRGREGYTF. The CDR3, as DNA: TGTGCCAGCGGACGGGGCAGGGAAGGCTACACCTTC.

This chain uses TRBV30 with TRBJ2-1, with TRBD2 identical over 11 bases. Germline CDR1 GTSNPN, CDR2 SVGIG (reference sequence). V dropped 4 bases and J dropped 9; count of bases not matched to a gene: 11. The length of the CDR3 is 15 residues. CDR3 DNA: TGTGCCTGGACACAGGTAGCGGGAGGGCCCAGTGAGCAGTTCTTC. This translates into CAWTQVAGGPSEQFF.

The chain recombines TRBV5-1 with TRBJ2-1; TRBD2 agrees at 8 bases. The CDR3 consists of 17 residues. J lost 6 bases, V lost 3 bases, and 14 bases had no gene match. CDR1 and CDR2 (germline): SGHRS, YFSETQ. The CDR3 sequence: CASSSAVSGAAGNEQFF. The CDR3 DNA sequence: TGCGCCAGCAGCTCCGCGGTTAGCGGGGCCGCGGGCAATGAGCAGTTCTTC.

The chain combines TRBV6-2 or TRBV6-3 with TRBJ1-1; the match to TRBD1 covers 9 bases. This CDR3 contains 15 residues. The V gene end was trimmed by 5 bases and the J gene end by 1 base; junction bases not matched to a gene: 5. Germline lookup yields CDR1 MNHEY and CDR2 SVGEGT. The chain's CDR3 is CASSPGTGWNTEAFF. DNA of the CDR3: TGTGCCAGCAGTCCCGGGACAGGGTGGAACACTGAAGCTTTCTTT.

The J gene is TRBJ1-5, the V gene TRBV7-2; TRBD1 matches at 9 bases. The V gene's germline CDR1 is SGHTA and CDR2 FQGNSA. V lost 3 bases and J lost 6; bases outside the gene matches: 3. The CDR3 has 14 residues. This CDR3 reads CASSLDRGGQPQHF. In nucleotides, the CDR3 is TGTGCCAGCAGCTTGGACAGGGGAGGTCAGCCCCAGCATTTT.

This clone has only one observation. The J gene is TRBJ1-1, the V gene TRBV7-6, with no clear D. The CDR3 covers 14 residues. Germline CDR1 SGHVS, CDR2 FNYEAQ. Trimming took 0 bases from V and 0 from J, leaving 5 bases between them. CDR3 DNA: TGTGCCAGCAGCTTAGCGGAGGTGAACACTGAAGCTTTCTTT. Translation: CASSLAEVNTEAFF.

This chain uses TRBV28 with TRBJ1-1; 10 bases agree with TRBD1. The junction had 14 bases not matched to a gene; V was cut back by 6 bases and J by 4 bases. Germline assignment: CDR1 MDHEN and CDR2 SYDVKM. The CDR3 length is 17 residues. In DNA, the CDR3 is TGTGCCAGCAGGCGAATCCGGGACAGGGGTCGGGGCACTGAAGCTTTCTTT. Translation: CASRRIRDRGRGTEAFF.

The rearrangement joins TRBV6-2 or TRBV6-3 to TRBJ2-1; D may be TRBD2 (5 bases). Germline values: CDR1 MNHEY, CDR2 SVGEGT. The V end lost 0 bases, the J end lost 10 bases, and 13 bases lay between the germline ends. The length of the CDR3 is 14 residues. The DNA of the CDR3 is TGTGCCAGCAGTTACTCGAGGGTCGGGCTAGAGCAGTTCTTC. Translation gives CASSYSRVGLEQFF.

The chain couples TRBV9 to TRBJ1-5; D is possibly TRBD1 (6 bases). Germline loops: CDR1 SGDLS, CDR2 YYNGEE. The CDR3 sequence is 15 residues long. V lost 4 bases, J lost 5 bases, and 16 bases lay in between. CDR3 DNA sequence: TGTGCCAGCAGCCCAGTTCCAGGGGCCCATCAGCCCCAGCATTTT. Encoded protein: CASSPVPGAHQPQHF. Based on the CDR3 plus reference TRBV9 and TRBJ1-5, the full variable domain is DSGVTQTPKHLITATGQRVTLRCSPRSGDLSVYWYQQSLDQGLQFLIQYYNGEERAKGNILERFSAQQFPDLHSELNLSSLELGDSALYFCASSPVPGAHQPQHFGDGTRLSIL.

The genes are TRBV19 and TRBJ1-2; D is ambiguous. The V gene lost 5 bases and the J gene lost 6 bases, with 19 bases spanning the gap. The germline gives CDR1 LNHDA, CDR2 SQIVND (reference sequence). The CDR3 runs to 15 residues. The CDR3 spells CASSPQERRRNGYTF. The CDR3 nucleotides read TGTGCCAGTAGTCCCCAGGAGAGAAGGCGGAATGGCTACACCTTC.

The V and J genes are TRBV19 and TRBJ2-7, with TRBD1 as a possible D gene (6 bases). Looked up from germline, CDR1 is LNHDA and CDR2 is SQIVND (reference sequence). Between the trimmed V and J ends, which lost 4 bases and 3 bases, there was a span of 10 bases. The CDR3 has 13 amino acids. The CDR3 bases are TGTGCCAGTAGTACACAGGGAATCTACGAGCAGTACTTC. Translated, it gives CASSTQGIYEQYF.

The chain combines TRBV5-4 with TRBJ1-1; D is perhaps TRBD1 (5 bases). CDR3 length equals 13 residues. Between the trimmed V and J ends, which lost 5 bases and 2 bases, there was a span of 10 bases. Germline V gene data show CDR1 as SGHNT and CDR2 as YYREEE (reference sequence). CDR3 in amino acids: CASRRGANTEAFF. CDR3 sequence (DNA): TGTGCCAGCAGGCGCGGGGCAAACACTGAAGCTTTCTTT.